This T cell receptor (beta chain) is from a study of vaccination effects on CD4 cells after COVID-19. Study at large: The authors sampled three convalescent patients early and late after vaccination. Study-wide results and caveats: Among infection- and vaccine-induced clones, marked clonal contraction occurred late after vaccination. Most post-vaccine spike-reactive clones in convalescents were new, not infection-derived.

On this clone itself: Antigen specificity is unknown.

Here immunoSEQ multiplex PCR was the method, and the copy in TCRdb shows in-frame clones only, minus some. Among more than 15,000 clones listed, 65% to 75% were seen once. Antigen-specific CD4+ T cells were expanded with viral peptide pools in the ViraFEST assay before sequencing. Around day 10 of culture, CD4+ T cells were separated out. This person's SARS-CoV-2 infection, confirmed by PCR, occurred between March and December 2020. All participants had two doses of either the BNT162b2 or mRNA-1273 vaccine. Days 3 and 7 were when half the medium was replaced with IL-2 medium. With 1 base clipped from V and 3 bases from J, the junction kept 4 bases outside the gene matches. Germline CDR1 SGHNT, CDR2 YYREEE (reference sequence). CDR3 length: 15 residues.

The TCR sequence derives from a human donor who had a prior SARS-CoV-2 infection. The chain links TRBV5-4 to TRBJ2-5, with 9 bases matching TRBD2. Specimen: CD4+ T cells from PBMCs cultured with SARS-CoV-2 spike peptides, collected after COVID-19 vaccination. The CDR3, as DNA: TGTGCCAGCAGCTTGCCATCTAGCGGGAAAGAGACCCAGTACTTC. Translating it yields CASSLPSSGKETQYF.